The 22 T cell receptor beta chains below come from one sample, sequenced in a study of cytomegalovirus exposure and HLA in healthy donors. In the PCR, 60 Vbeta and 13 Jbeta primers were used. Repertoires were generated with immunoSEQ multiplex PCR, while TCRdb's copy carries only in-frame clones and drops some. The sample table sets out around 50,000 clones. Sequenced input: PBMCs. Receptor source: a woman younger than 45 in good health and CMV-seropositive.

The J gene is TRBJ2-7, the V gene TRBV19; 7 bases match TRBD1. The CDR3 sequence is 13 residues long. Germline V lookup: CDR1 LNHDA, CDR2 SQIVND (reference sequence). The J segment lost 1 base and the V segment lost 8 bases, leaving 5 bases of the junction unmatched. The DNA for the CDR3 is TGTGCCAGTGGCTCGACAGGGTCCTACGAGCAGTACTTC. As protein: CASGSTGSYEQYF.

The V call is TRBV5-6, the J call TRBJ2-6; D is possibly TRBD2 (5 bases). This CDR3 has 14 amino acids. Per the germline V gene, CDR1 is SGHDT and CDR2 is YYEEEE. Trimming cost V 0 bases and J 12 bases, with 13 bases left between them. DNA of the CDR3: TGTGCCAGCAGCTTGGACGGGAAGCAGAGCGTCCTGACTTTC. Its protein product is CASSLDGKQSVLTF. The full variable domain, completed using reference TRBV5-6 and TRBJ2-6, is DAGVTQSPTHLIKTRGQQVTLRCSPKSGHDTVSWYQQALGQGPQFIFQYYEEEERQRGNFPDRFSGHQFPNYSSELNVNALLLGDSALYLCASSLDGKQSVLTFGAGSRLTVL.

As for this clone: The sample carries other DNA sequences with the same CDR3. The chain uses TRBV9 and TRBJ1-1; the D is unclear. CDR1 is SGDLS, CDR2 YYNGEE, per germline. The V gene lost 0 bases and the J gene lost 3 bases, with 6 bases spanning the gap. The CDR3 contains 13 residues. The CDR3, as DNA: TGTGCCAGCAGCGTAGCCGGGGACACTGAAGCTTTCTTT. This encodes CASSVAGDTEAFF.

This sequence joins TRBV10-3 and TRBJ2-7; D is uncertain. Trimming took off 0 bases at V and 6 bases at J, with 18 bases between the two ends. The germline V gene has CDR1 ENHRY and CDR2 SYGVKD. CDR3 length equals 16 residues. The CDR3 sequence is CAISESTMPSVGEQYF. As DNA, the CDR3 is TGTGCCATCAGTGAGTCGACAATGCCATCGGTCGGCGAGCAGTACTTC.

CDR3 protein: CASIKEGLAVYEQYF. The DNA of the CDR3 is TGTGCCAGCATCAAAGAGGGACTAGCGGTGTACGAGCAGTACTTC. This chain connects TRBV6-1 to TRBJ2-7, with 11 bases fitting TRBD2. This CDR3 is 15 amino acids long. Germline V gives CDR1 MNHNS, CDR2 SASEGT. The V and J ends lost 7 bases and 4 bases, in that order; junction bases with no gene match: 9.

The chain couples TRBV5-4 to TRBJ2-3; 10 positions agree with TRBD2. The CDR3 loop spans 14 amino acids. Trimming at V came to 8 bases and at J to 6 bases, leaving 9 bases not matched to a gene. Germline lookup yields CDR1 SGHNT and CDR2 YYREEE (reference sequence). The CDR3 reads CASSKGAGGDTQYF. The CDR3 coding sequence is TGTGCCAGTTCAAAGGGAGCGGGAGGGGATACGCAGTATTTT.

The chain employs TRBV30 and TRBJ2-7; D is perhaps TRBD1 (5 bases). CDR1 and CDR2 from the germline V gene are GTSNPN and SVGIG (reference sequence). Trimming pared 5 bases from V and 4 bases from J, leaving 12 bases between. This CDR3 comprises 12 residues. CDR3 sequence: CAWLRQGYEQYF. DNA for the CDR3: TGTGCCTGGCTTCGCCAGGGATACGAGCAGTACTTC. Complete variable domain (other parts from reference TRBV30 and TRBJ2-7): SQTIHQWPATLVQPVGSPLSLECTVEGTSNPNLYWYRQAAGRGLQLLFYSVGIGQISSEVPQNLSASRPQDRQFILSSKKLLLSDSGFYLCAWLRQGYEQYFGPGTRLTVT.

The chain carries TRBV6-5 and TRBJ1-1; 9 bases fit TRBD1. Unmatched junction bases numbered 8, after V lost 4 bases and J lost 8 bases. The CDR3 consists of 14 residues. Germline V gene data show CDR1 as MNHEY and CDR2 as SVGAGI. The CDR3 protein is CASSFDRGTSEAFF. The CDR3 coding sequence is TGTGCCAGCAGTTTTGACAGGGGGACCTCCGAAGCTTTCTTT.

The chain employs TRBV2 and TRBJ2-1; a weak D match, TRBD2 (5 bases). The CDR3 sequence is 14 residues long. Germline lookup yields CDR1 SNHLY and CDR2 FYNNEI. V shed 2 bases and J shed 8 bases, with 13 bases lying between them. The CDR3 region is CASSEFSGSDEQFF. CDR3 coding DNA: TGTGCCAGCAGTGAATTTAGTGGGAGCGATGAGCAGTTCTTC.

The genes are TRBV5-6 and TRBJ2-5; unclear D gene. Germline loops: CDR1 SGHDT, CDR2 YYEEEE. Trimming cost V 4 bases and J 4 bases, with 11 bases left between them. This CDR3 is 13 amino acids long. For the CDR3, the DNA is TGTGCCAGCAGCGGGTTGGGCCGAGAGACCCAGTACTTC. Protein sequence: CASSGLGRETQYF.

The J gene is TRBJ2-7, the V gene TRBV5-1; 12 nucleotides match TRBD2. Trimming cost V 0 bases and J 4 bases; bases outside gene matches: 5. Germline V gene lookup returns CDR1 SGHRS and CDR2 YFSETQ. The CDR3 extends over 16 amino acids. CDR3 protein: CASSLGLAGEGYEQYF. The CDR3 DNA reads TGCGCCAGCAGCTTGGGACTAGCGGGAGAAGGGTACGAGCAGTACTTC.

As for this clone: Other nucleotide sequences in the sample specify the same CDR3. V is TRBV30 and J is TRBJ1-1; perhaps TRBD1 as D (6 bases). V was shortened by 4 bases and J by 3 bases, with 18 bases between the two germline ends. The CDR3 has 15 amino acids. Per the germline V gene, CDR1 is GTSNPN and CDR2 is SVGIG (reference sequence). CDR3 protein: CAWISGGAGYTEAFF. The CDR3 DNA reads TGTGCCTGGATAAGCGGGGGCGCGGGGTACACTGAAGCTTTCTTT.

The genes are TRBV11-3 and TRBJ2-3, with D tentatively TRBD1 (7 bases). Germline V gene data show CDR1 as SGHNT and CDR2 as YENEEA. Trimming stripped 4 bases from V and 6 bases from J, with 11 bases between. CDR3 length: 13 residues. Written as DNA, the CDR3 is TGTGCCAGCAGCTCGCGGGACAGCGATACGCAGTATTTT. Its protein is CASSSRDSDTQYF.

The chain uses TRBV5-1 and TRBJ1-1; no clear D gene. This CDR3 contains 14 residues. The germline V gene encodes CDR1 SGHRS and CDR2 YFSETQ. Between the trimmed V and J ends, which lost 3 bases and 3 bases, there was a span of 12 bases. The chain's CDR3 is CASSSGLGDTEAFF. The DNA for the CDR3 is TGCGCCAGCAGCTCGGGTTTGGGAGACACTGAAGCTTTCTTT.

The chain employs TRBV6-6 and TRBJ1-5; D call uncertain. Germline V gene data show CDR1 as MNHNY and CDR2 as SVGAGI (reference sequence). The CDR3 loop spans 12 amino acids. Trimming removed 6 bases at V and 2 bases at J, with 5 bases between. CDR3 nucleotides: TGTGCCAGCAGGGGAGGCAATCAGCCCCAGCATTTT. It yields the protein CASRGGNQPQHF.

This chain uses TRBV5-1 with TRBJ2-5; D is unresolved. V was pared by 4 bases and J by 0 bases, with 10 bases between. The V gene's germline CDR1 is SGHRS and CDR2 YFSETQ. The CDR3 has 14 amino acids. CDR3 sequence: CASSPVGYQETQYF. The CDR3, as DNA: TGCGCCAGCAGCCCCGTCGGGTACCAAGAGACCCAGTACTTC.

V and J are TRBV19 and TRBJ1-5; tentatively, D is TRBD1 (5 bases). The CDR3 is 14 residues long. Germline values: CDR1 LNHDA, CDR2 SQIVND (reference sequence). Trimming stripped 3 bases from V and 5 bases from J, with 11 bases between. Written as DNA, the CDR3 is TGTGCCAGTAGTATTGGGGCGGGGGATCAGCCCCAGCATTTT. Protein sequence: CASSIGAGDQPQHF. The full variable domain, completed using reference TRBV19 and TRBJ1-5, is DGGITQSPKYLFRKEGQNVTLSCEQNLNHDAMYWYRQDPGQGLRLIYYSQIVNDFQKGDIAEGYSVSREKKESFPLTVTSAQKNPTAFYLCASSIGAGDQPQHFGDGTRLSIL.

The genes are TRBV5-6 and TRBJ2-1; 8 bases agree with TRBD2. The CDR3 runs to 14 residues. CDR1 and CDR2 (germline): SGHDT, YYEEEE. The J segment lost 4 bases and the V segment lost 2 bases, leaving 2 bases of the junction unmatched. This CDR3 is CASSFPSGYNEQFF. The CDR3 DNA follows: TGTGCCAGCAGCTTTCCTAGCGGGTACAATGAGCAGTTCTTC.

J is TRBJ2-2 and V is TRBV4-1; D remains unclear. V was shortened by 2 bases and J by 3 bases, with 10 bases between the two germline ends. The CDR3 has 15 amino acids. Per germline, CDR1 MGHRA and CDR2 YSYEKL. The CDR3 here is CASSQNVRDTGELFF. The CDR3 nucleotides read TGCGCCAGCAGCCAAAACGTCCGCGACACCGGGGAGCTGTTTTTT.

To note about this clone: One junction end disagrees with the germline gene, perhaps due to a read error. V usage is TRBV9 and J usage is TRBJ1-5; 7 positions agree with TRBD1. The CDR3 runs to 14 residues. Germline values: CDR1 SGDLS, CDR2 YYNGEE. This chain's CDR3 is CASSLTGTNRPQHF. For the CDR3, the DNA is TGTGCCAGCAGCCTGACAGGGACCAATCGGCCCCAGCATTTT.

This chain links TRBV6-1 with TRBJ2-7; 8 bases match TRBD2. Germline-derived CDR1 and CDR2 are MNHNS and SASEGT. The CDR3 loop spans 14 amino acids. With 4 bases clipped from V and 3 bases from J, the junction kept 5 bases outside the gene matches. The DNA of the CDR3 is TGTGCCAGCAGTGGCCAAGCGGGAGACTACGAGCAGTACTTC. Translated: CASSGQAGDYEQYF.

The gene calls are TRBV5-1 and TRBJ1-1, with D maybe TRBD1 (6 bases). V shed 4 bases and J shed 1 base, with 20 bases lying between them. The CDR3 consists of 17 residues. Germline CDR1 reads SGHRS; CDR2 reads YFSETQ. DNA of the CDR3: TGCGCCAGCAGCCCCGGCCCGCAGGGGACGGGGAACACTGAAGCTTTCTTT. Translated: CASSPGPQGTGNTEAFF.